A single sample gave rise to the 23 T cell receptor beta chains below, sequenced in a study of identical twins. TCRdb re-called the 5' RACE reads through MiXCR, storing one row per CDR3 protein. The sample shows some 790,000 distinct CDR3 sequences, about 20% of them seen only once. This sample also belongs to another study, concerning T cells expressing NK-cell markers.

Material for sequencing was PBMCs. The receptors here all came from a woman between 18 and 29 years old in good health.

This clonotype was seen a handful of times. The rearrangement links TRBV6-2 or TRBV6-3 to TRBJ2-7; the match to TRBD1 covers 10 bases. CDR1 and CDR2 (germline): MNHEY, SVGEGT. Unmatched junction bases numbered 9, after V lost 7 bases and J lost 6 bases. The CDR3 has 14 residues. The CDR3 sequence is CASKDGTGVPEQYF. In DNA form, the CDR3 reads TGTGCCAGCAAGGACGGGACAGGGGTTCCCGAGCAGTACTTC.

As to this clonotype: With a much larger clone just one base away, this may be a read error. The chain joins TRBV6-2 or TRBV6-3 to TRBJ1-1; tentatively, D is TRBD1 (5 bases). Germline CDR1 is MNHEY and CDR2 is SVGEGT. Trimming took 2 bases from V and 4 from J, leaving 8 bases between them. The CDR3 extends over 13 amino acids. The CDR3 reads CASSYGGSTEAFF. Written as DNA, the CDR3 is TGTGCCAGCAGTTACGGGGGGAGCACTGAAGCTTTCTTT.

The CDR3 here is CASTWISFTGELFF. The CDR3 DNA sequence: TGTGCCAGCACTTGGATATCCTTCACCGGGGAGCTGTTTTTT. The V call is TRBV5-6, the J call TRBJ2-2; no clear D. Germline CDR1 and CDR2: SGHDT and YYEEEE. The CDR3 loop spans 14 amino acids. The V end was cut by 6 bases, the J end by 4 bases, with 13 bases between.

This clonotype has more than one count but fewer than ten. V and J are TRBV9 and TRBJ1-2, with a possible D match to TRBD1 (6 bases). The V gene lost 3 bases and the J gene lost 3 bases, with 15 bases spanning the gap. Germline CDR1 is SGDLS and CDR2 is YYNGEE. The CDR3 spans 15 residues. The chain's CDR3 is CASSDSKQGHYGYTF. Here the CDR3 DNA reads TGTGCCAGCAGCGATAGTAAACAGGGACACTATGGCTACACCTTC. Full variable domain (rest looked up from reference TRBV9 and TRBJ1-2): DSGVTQTPKHLITATGQRVTLRCSPRSGDLSVYWYQQSLDQGLQFLIQYYNGEERAKGNILERFSAQQFPDLHSELNLSSLELGDSALYFCASSDSKQGHYGYTFGSGTRLTVV.

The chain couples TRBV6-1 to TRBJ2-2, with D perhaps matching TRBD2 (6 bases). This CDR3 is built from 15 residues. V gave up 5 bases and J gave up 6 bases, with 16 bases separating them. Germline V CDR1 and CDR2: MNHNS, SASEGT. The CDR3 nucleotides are TGTGCCAGCAGTCCGACAGAAAGACTAGCCGGGGAGCTGTTTTTT. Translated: CASSPTERLAGELFF.

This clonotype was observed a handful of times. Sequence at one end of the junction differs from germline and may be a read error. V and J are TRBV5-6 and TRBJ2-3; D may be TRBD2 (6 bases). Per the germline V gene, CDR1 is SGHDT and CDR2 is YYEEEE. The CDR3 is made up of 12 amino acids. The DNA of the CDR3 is TGTGCCAGCAAGGGACTCAAGGATACGCGGTATTTT. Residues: CASKGLKDTRYF.

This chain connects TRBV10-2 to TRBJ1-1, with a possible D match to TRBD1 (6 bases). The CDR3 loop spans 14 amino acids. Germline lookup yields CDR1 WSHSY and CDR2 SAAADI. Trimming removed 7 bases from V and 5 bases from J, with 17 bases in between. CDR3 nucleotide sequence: TGCGCCAGCATGCGGGGGGCAGGAGGTACTGAAGCTTTCTTT. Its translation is CASMRGAGGTEAFF.

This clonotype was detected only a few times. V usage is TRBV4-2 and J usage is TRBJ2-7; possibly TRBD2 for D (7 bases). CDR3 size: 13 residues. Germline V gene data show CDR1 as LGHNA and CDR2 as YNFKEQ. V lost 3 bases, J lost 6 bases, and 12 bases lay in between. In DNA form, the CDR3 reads TGTGCCAGCAGCCAGGAGAGGGGGGGCGAGCAGTACTTC. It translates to CASSQERGGEQYF.

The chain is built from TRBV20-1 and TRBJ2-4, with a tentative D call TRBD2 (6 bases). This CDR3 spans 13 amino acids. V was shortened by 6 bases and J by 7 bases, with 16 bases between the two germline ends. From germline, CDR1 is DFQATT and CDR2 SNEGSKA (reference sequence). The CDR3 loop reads CSARSGHANIQYF. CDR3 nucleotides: TGCAGTGCCCGGAGCGGGCACGCGAACATTCAGTACTTC.

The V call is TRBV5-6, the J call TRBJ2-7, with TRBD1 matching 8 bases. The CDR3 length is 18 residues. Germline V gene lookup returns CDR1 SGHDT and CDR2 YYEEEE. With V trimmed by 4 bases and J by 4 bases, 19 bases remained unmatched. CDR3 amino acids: CASSARPIPGTGSYEQYF. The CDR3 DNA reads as TGTGCCAGCAGCGCCCGTCCTATTCCGGGGACAGGATCTTACGAGCAGTACTTC.

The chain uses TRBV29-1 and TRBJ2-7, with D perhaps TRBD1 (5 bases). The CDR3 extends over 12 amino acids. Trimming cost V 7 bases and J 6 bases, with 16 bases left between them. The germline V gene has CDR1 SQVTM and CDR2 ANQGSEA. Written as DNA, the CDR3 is TGCAGCGCCAAACAGGTAACCGGCGAGCAGTACTTC. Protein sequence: CSAKQVTGEQYF.

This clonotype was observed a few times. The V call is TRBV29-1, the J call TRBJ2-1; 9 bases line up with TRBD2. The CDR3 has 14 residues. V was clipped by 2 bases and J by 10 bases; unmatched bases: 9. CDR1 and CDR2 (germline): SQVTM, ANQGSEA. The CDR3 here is CSVEKLAGPREQFF. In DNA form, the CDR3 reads TGCAGCGTTGAAAAACTAGCGGGTCCTCGGGAGCAGTTCTTC.

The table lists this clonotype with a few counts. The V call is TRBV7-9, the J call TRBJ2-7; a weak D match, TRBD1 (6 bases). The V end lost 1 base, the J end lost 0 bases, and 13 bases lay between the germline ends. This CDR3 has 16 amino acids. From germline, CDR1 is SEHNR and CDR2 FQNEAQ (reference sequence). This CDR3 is CASSLVGQDSSYEQYF. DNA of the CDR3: TGTGCCAGCAGCTTAGTAGGGCAGGACAGCTCCTACGAGCAGTACTTC.

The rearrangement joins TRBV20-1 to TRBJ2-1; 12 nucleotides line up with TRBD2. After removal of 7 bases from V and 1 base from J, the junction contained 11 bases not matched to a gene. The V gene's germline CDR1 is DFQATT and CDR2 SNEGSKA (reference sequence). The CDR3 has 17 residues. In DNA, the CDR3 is TGCAGTGGATTGGGACTAGCGGGTAGCGGGTCCTACAATGAGCAGTTCTTC. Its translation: CSGLGLAGSGSYNEQFF.

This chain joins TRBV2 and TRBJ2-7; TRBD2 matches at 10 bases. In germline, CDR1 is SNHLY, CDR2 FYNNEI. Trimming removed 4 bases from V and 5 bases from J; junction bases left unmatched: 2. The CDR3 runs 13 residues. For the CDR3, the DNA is TGTGCCAGCAGTGCTAGCGGGAGCCACGAGCAGTACTTC. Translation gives CASSASGSHEQYF.

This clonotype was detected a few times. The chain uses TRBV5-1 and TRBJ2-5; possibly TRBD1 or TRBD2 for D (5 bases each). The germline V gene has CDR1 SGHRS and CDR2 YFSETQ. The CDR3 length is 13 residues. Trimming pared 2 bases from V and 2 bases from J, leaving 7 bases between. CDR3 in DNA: TGCGCCAGCAGCTTCTGGGGGCAAGAGACCCAGTACTTC. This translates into CASSFWGQETQYF. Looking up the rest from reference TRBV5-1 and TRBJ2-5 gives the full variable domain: KAGVTQTPRYLIKTRGQQVTLSCSPISGHRSVSWYQQTPGQGLQFLFEYFSETQRNKGNFPGRFSGRQFSNSRSEMNVSTLELGDSALYLCASSFWGQETQYFGPGTRLLVL.

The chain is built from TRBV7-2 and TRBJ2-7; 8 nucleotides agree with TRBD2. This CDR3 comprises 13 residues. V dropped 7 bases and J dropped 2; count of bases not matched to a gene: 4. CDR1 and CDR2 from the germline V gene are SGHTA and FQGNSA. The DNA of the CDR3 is TGTGCCAGCACACTAGCGGTGGCCTACGAGCAGTACTTC. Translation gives CASTLAVAYEQYF.

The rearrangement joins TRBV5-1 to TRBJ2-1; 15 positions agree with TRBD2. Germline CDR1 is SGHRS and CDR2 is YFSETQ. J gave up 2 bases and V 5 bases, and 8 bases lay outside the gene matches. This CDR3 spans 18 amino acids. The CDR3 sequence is CASRDTGTSGGPYNEQFF. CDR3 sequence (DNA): TGCGCCAGCAGAGATACCGGGACTAGCGGGGGGCCCTACAATGAGCAGTTCTTC.

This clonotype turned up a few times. The DNA of the CDR3 is TGTGCCAGCAGCCTGCGGACTAGCTCCTACAATGAGCAGTTCTTC. Translated: CASSLRTSSYNEQFF. The chain has TRBV7-8 and TRBJ2-1, with 7 bases identical to TRBD2. The CDR3 extends over 15 amino acids. From germline, CDR1 is SGHVS and CDR2 FQNEAQ. V dropped 5 bases and J dropped 0; count of bases not matched to a gene: 4.

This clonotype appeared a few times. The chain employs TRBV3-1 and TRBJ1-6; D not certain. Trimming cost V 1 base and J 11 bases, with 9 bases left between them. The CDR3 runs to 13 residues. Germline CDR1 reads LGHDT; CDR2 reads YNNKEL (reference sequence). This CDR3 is CASSQGRGAPLHF. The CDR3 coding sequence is TGTGCCAGCAGCCAAGGTCGGGGAGCACCCCTCCACTTT.

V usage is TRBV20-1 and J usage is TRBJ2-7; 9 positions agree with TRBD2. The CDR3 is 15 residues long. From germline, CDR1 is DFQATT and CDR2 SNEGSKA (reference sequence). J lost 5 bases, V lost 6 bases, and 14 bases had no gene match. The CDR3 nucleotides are TGCAGTGCAAAGAGGGGGCGGGGGGGCCCCGACGAGCAGTACTTC. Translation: CSAKRGRGGPDEQYF.

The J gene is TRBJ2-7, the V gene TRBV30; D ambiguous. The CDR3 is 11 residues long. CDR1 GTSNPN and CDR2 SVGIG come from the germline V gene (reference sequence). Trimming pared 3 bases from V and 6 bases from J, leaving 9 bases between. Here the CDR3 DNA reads TGTGCCTGGAGCCCCTCCGGCGAGCAGTACTTC. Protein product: CAWSPSGEQYF.

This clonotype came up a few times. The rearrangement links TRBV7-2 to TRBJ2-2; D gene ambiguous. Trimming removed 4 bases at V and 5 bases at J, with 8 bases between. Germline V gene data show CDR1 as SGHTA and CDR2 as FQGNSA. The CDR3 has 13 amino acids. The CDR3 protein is CASSSARTGELFF. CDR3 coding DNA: TGTGCCAGCAGCTCCGCTAGGACCGGGGAGCTGTTTTTT.